Reported below is one T cell receptor (beta chain). The data stem from a study of blood T cell repertoires in COVID-19. Across the study: T cells, B-cell-depleted T cells, or PBMCs supplied cDNA or gDNA.

The table came from immunoSEQ multiplex PCR; TCRdb's copy has only in-frame clones and leaves some out. Of more than 250,000 clones listed, 80% to 90% are singletons. Trimming cost V 4 bases and J 3 bases; bases outside gene matches: 8. The CDR3 runs to 16 residues. Looked up from germline, CDR1 is SGHRS and CDR2 is YFSETQ. This chain uses TRBV5-1 with TRBJ2-1; 9 nucleotides agree with TRBD2. The sample taken for sequencing was peripheral blood. This receptor was obtained from a middle-aged man with active or convalescent COVID-19. The CDR3 DNA follows: TGCGCCAGCAGCCCCGGGACTAGCCGGAACTACAATGAGCAGTTCTTC. It translates to CASSPGTSRNYNEQFF.